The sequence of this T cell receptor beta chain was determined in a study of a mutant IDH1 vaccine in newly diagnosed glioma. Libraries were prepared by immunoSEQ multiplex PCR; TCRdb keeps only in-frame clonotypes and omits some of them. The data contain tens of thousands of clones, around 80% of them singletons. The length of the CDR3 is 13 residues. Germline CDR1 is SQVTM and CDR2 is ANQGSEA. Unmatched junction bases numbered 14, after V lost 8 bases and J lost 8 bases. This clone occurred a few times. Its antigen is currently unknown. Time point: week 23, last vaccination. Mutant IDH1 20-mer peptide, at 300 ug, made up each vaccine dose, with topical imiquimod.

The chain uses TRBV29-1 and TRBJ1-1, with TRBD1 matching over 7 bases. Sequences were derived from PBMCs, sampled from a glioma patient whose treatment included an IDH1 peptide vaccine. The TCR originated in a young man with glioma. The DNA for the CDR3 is TGCAGCTCAAGAGAGGGGGCACCCTCCGAAGCTTTCTTT. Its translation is CSSREGAPSEAFF.